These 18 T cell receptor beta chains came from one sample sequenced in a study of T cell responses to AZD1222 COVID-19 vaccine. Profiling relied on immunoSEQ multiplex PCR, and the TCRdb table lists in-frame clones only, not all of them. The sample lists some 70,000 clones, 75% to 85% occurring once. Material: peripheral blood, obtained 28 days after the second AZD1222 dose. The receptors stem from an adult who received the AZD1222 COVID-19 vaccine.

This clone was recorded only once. CDR3 coding DNA: TGTGCCAGCAGCTTGAACAGGGCTGAAAAACTGTTTTTT. Protein sequence: CASSLNRAEKLFF. The chain is built from TRBV5-6 and TRBJ1-4; maybe TRBD1 (6 bases). Germline V gene lookup returns CDR1 SGHDT and CDR2 YYEEEE. Trimming removed 1 base at V and 7 bases at J, with 8 bases between. The CDR3 loop spans 13 amino acids.

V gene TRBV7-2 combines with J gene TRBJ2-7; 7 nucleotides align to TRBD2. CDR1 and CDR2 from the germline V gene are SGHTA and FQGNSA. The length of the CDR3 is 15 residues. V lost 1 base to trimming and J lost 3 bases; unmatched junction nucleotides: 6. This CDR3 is CASSLVGGGDYEQYF. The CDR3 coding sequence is TGTGCCAGCAGCTTAGTTGGGGGAGGGGACTACGAGCAGTACTTC.

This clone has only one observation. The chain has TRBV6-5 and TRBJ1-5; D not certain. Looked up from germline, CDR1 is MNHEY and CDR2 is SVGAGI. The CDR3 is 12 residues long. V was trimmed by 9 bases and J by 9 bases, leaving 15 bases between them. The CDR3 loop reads CARNRWNTPQHF. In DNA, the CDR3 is TGTGCCAGGAACCGGTGGAACACGCCCCAGCATTTT.

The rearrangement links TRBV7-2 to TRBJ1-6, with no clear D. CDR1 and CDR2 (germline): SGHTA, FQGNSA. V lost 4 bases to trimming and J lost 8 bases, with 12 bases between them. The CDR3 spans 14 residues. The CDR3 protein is CASSSLLEDSPLHF. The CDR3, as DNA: TGTGCCAGCAGCTCCCTGCTGGAGGATTCACCCCTCCACTTT.

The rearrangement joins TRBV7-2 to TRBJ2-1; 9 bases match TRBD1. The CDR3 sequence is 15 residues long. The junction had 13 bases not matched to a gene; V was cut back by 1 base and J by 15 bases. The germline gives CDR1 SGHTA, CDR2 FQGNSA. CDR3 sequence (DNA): TGTGCCAGCAGCTTAGGAGGGACAGGGCCATTCCATCCGTTCTTC. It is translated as CASSLGGTGPFHPFF.

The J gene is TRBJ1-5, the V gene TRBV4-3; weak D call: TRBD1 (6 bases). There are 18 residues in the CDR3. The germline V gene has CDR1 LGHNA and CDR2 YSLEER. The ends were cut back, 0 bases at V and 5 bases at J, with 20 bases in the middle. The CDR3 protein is CASSQELPFRQADQPQHF. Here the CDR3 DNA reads TGCGCCAGCAGCCAAGAATTGCCCTTTAGACAGGCCGATCAGCCCCAGCATTTT.

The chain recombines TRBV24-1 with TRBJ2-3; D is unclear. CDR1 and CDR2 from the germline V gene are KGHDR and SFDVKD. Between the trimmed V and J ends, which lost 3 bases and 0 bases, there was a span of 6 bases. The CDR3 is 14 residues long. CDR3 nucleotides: TGTGCCACCAGTGATCCCCGTAGCACAGATACGCAGTATTTT. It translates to CATSDPRSTDTQYF.

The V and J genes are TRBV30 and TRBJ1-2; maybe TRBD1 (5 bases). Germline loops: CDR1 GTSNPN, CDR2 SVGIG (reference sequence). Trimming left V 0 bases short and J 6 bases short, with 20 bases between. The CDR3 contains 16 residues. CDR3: CAWSVDSKGIINGYTF. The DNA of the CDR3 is TGTGCCTGGAGTGTAGATTCAAAGGGGATAATTAATGGCTACACCTTC.

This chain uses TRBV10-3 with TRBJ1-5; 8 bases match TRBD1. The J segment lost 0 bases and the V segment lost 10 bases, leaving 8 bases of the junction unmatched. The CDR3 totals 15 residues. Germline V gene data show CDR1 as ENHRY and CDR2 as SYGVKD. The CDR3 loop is CARETGDYSNQPQHF. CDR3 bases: TGTGCCAGAGAGACAGGGGACTATAGCAATCAGCCCCAGCATTTT.

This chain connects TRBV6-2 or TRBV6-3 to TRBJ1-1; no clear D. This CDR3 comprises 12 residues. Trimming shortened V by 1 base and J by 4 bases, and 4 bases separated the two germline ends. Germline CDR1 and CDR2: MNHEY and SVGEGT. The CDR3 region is CASSYYPTEAFF. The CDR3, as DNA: TGTGCCAGCAGTTACTACCCCACTGAAGCTTTCTTT.

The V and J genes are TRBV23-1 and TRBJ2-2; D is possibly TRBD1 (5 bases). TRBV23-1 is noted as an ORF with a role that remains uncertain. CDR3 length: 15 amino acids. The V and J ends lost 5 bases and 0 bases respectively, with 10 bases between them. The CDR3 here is CASSKGRANTGELFF. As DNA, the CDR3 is TGCGCCAGCAGTAAGGGCAGGGCGAACACCGGGGAGCTGTTTTTT.

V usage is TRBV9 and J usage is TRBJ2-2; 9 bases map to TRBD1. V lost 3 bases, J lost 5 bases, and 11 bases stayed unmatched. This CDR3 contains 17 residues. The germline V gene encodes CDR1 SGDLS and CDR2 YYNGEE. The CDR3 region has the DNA TGTGCCAGCAGCGCAATTCCGGGACAGGGTGGGACCGGGGAGCTGTTTTTT. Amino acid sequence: CASSAIPGQGGTGELFF.

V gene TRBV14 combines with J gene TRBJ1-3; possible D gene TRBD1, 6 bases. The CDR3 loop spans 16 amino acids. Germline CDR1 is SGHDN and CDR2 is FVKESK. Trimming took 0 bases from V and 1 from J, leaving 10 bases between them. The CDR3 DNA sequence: TGTGCCAGCAGCCAAGACCTAACAGGGTCTGGAAACACCATATATTTT. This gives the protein CASSQDLTGSGNTIYF.

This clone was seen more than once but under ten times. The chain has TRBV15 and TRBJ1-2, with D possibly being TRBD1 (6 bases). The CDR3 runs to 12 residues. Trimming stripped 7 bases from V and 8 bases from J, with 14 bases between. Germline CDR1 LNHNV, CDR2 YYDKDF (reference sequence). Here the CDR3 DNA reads TGTGCCACCAACGGCAGGGGTGGGGGCTACACCTTC. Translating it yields CATNGRGGGYTF.

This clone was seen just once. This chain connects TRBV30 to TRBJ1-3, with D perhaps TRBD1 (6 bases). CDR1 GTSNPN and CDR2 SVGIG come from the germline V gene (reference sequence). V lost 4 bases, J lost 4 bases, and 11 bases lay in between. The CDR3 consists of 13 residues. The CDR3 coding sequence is TGTGCCTGGAATCGGGGGCTAGGAAACACCATATATTTT. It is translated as CAWNRGLGNTIYF.

The CDR3 nucleotides read TGTGCCAGCACCCTCGGACTAGCGGGGGTTAATGAGCAGTTCTTC. Translated: CASTLGLAGVNEQFF. The V gene is TRBV25-1, the J gene TRBJ2-1; 13 nucleotides agree with TRBD2. The CDR3 runs to 15 residues. V lost 7 bases to trimming and J lost 7 bases; unmatched junction nucleotides: 7. Germline V gives CDR1 MGHDK, CDR2 SYGVNS.

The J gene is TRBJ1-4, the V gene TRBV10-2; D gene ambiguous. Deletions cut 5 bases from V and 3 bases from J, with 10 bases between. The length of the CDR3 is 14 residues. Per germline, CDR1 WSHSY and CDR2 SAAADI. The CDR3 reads CASSWQESNEKLFF. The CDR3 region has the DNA TGCGCCAGCAGTTGGCAGGAGTCTAATGAAAAACTGTTTTTT.

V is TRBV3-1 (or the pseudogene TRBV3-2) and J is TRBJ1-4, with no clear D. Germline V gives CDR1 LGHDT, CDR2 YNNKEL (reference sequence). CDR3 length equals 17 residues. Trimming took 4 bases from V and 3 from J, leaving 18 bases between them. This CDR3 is CASSPKKEGWSNEKLFF. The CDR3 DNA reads TGTGCCAGCAGCCCGAAAAAGGAAGGGTGGTCTAATGAAAAACTGTTTTTT.